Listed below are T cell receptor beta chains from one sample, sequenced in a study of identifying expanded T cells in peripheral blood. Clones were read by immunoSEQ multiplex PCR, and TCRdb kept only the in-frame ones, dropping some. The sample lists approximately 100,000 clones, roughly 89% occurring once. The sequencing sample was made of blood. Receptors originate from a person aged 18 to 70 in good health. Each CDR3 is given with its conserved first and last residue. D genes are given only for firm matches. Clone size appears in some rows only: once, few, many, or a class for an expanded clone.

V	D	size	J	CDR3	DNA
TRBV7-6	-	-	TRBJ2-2	CASSGGQNTGELFF	TGTGCCAGCAGTGGGGGACAGAACACCGGGGAGCTGTTTTTT
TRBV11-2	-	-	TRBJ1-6	CASSYNNSPLHF	TGTGCCAGCAGCTACAATAATTCACCCCTCCACTTT
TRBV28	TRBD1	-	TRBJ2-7	CASSTPGQGFGEQYF	TGTGCCAGCAGTACTCCGGGACAGGGATTTGGCGAGCAGTACTTC
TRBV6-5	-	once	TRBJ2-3	CASSYGGGGEDTQYF	TGTGCCAGCAGTTACGGGGGCGGAGGGGAGGATACGCAGTATTTT
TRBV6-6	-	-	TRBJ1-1	CASSLGRGGVNTEAFF	TGTGCCAGCAGTCTCGGCAGGGGAGGGGTGAACACTGAAGCTTTCTTT
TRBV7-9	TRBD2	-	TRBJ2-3	CASSRVTSLPTDTQYF	TGTGCCAGCAGCCGAGTGACTAGCTTGCCCACAGATACGCAGTATTTT
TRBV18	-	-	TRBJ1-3	CASSPPSRQAGGNTIYF	TGTGCCAGCTCACCACCGAGCCGGCAGGCTGGGGGAAACACCATATATTTT
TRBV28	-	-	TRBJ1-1	CASSTGRGDTEAFF	TGTGCCAGCAGTACCGGCCGAGGAGACACTGAAGCTTTCTTT
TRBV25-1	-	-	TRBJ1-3	CASSGQQGSGNTIYF	TGTGCCAGCAGTGGTCAACAGGGATCTGGAAACACCATATATTTT
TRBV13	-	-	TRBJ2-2	CASSQPTRTGELFF	TGTGCCAGCAGCCAGCCGACGCGGACCGGGGAGCTGTTTTTT
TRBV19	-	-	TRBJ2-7	CASSIRRDEQYF	TGTGCCAGTAGTATTAGACGAGACGAGCAGTACTTC
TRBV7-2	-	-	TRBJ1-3	CASSLDRRSSGNTIYF	TGTGCCAGCAGCTTAGACAGGCGCTCCTCTGGAAACACCATATATTTT
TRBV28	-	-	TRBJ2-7	CASSLEFPYEQYF	TGTGCCAGCAGTTTAGAGTTTCCTTACGAGCAGTACTTC
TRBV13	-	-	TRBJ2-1	CASSPPNRGEQFF	TGTGCCAGCAGCCCGCCGAACCGGGGTGAGCAGTTCTTC
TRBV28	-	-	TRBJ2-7	CASRGGRSGEQYF	TGTGCCAGCAGGGGGGGACGGTCGGGTGAGCAGTACTTC
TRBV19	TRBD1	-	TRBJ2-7	CASSLWTGIQHEQYF	TGTGCCAGTAGTCTGTGGACAGGGATTCAGCACGAGCAGTACTTC
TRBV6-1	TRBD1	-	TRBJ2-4	CASSGQGLGVKNIQYF	TGTGCCAGCAGTGGACAGGGGTTGGGGGTAAAAAACATTCAGTACTTC
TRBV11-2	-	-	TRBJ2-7	CASSSRRGSYEQYF	TGTGCCAGCAGCTCCCGAAGGGGATCCTACGAGCAGTACTTC
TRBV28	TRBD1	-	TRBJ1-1	CASSWGTGTGTEAFF	TGTGCCAGCAGTTGGGGGACAGGGACGGGCACTGAAGCTTTCTTT
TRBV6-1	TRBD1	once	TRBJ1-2	CASSVRTGYGYTF	TGTGCCAGCAGTGTTAGGACAGGGTATGGCTACACCTTC
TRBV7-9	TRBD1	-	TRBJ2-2	CASSSRDRNTGELFF	TGTGCCAGCAGCTCCCGGGACAGAAACACCGGGGAGCTGTTTTTT
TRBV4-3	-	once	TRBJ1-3	CASGMSSGNTIYF	TGCGCCAGTGGCATGAGCTCTGGAAACACCATATATTTT
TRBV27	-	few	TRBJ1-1	CASSRQTSGNTEAFF	TGTGCCAGCAGTCGACAGACCTCGGGGAACACTGAAGCTTTCTTT
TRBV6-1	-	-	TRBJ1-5	CASSLGVSNQPQHF	TGTGCCAGCAGTTTAGGGGTGAGCAATCAGCCCCAGCATTTT
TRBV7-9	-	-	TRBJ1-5	CASSFGAVSNQPQHF	TGTGCCAGCAGCTTCGGGGCAGTGAGCAATCAGCCCCAGCATTTT
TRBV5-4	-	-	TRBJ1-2	CASSPPRTTNYGYTF	TGTGCCAGCAGCCCCCCGAGGACAACGAACTATGGCTACACCTTC
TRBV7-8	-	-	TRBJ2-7	CASTKGRDHSYEQYF	TGTGCCAGCACCAAGGGCCGGGACCACTCCTACGAGCAGTACTTC
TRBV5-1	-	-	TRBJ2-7	CASSSDGSYEQYF	TGCGCCAGCAGTTCCGACGGTTCCTACGAGCAGTACTTC
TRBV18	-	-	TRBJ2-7	CASSLRQGSAQPLYEQYF	TGTGCCAGCTCCCTAAGGCAGGGGTCGGCCCAGCCGCTTTACGAGCAGTACTTC
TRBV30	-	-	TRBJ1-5	CAWSVGSQPQHF	TGTGCCTGGAGTGTGGGAAGTCAGCCCCAGCATTTT
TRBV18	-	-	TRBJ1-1	CASSPAWENTEAFF	TGTGCCAGCTCACCAGCATGGGAGAACACTGAAGCTTTCTTT
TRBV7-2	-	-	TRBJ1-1	CASSLDFRDTEAFF	TGTGCCAGCAGCTTAGACTTTCGGGACACTGAAGCTTTCTTT
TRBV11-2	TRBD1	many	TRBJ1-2	CASSPGQDYGYTF	TGTGCCAGCAGCCCCGGACAGGACTATGGCTACACCTTC
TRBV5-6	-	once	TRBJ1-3	CASSFRGSSGNTIYF	TGTGCCAGCAGCTTCCGGGGGAGCTCTGGAAACACCATATATTTT
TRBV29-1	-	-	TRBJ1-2	CSVEARGYGYTF	TGCAGCGTTGAAGCTAGGGGGTATGGCTACACCTTC
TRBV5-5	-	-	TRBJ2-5	CASSFDFDRGRETQYF	TGTGCCAGCAGCTTCGATTTCGACCGGGGGCGAGAGACCCAGTACTTC
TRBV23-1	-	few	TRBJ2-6	CAYCEGCPSGANVLTF	TGCGCCTATTGCGAGGGATGTCCGTCGGGGGCCAACGTCCTGACTTTC
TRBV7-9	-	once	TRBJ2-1	CASSLDVAPGEQFF	TGTGCCAGCAGCTTAGACGTGGCGCCGGGGGAGCAGTTCTTC
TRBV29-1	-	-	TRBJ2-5	CSVLPEGGQETQYF	TGCAGCGTCCTCCCTGAAGGGGGACAAGAGACCCAGTACTTC
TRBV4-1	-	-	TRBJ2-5	CASSQVANRQETQYF	TGCGCCAGCAGCCAAGTCGCTAACAGACAAGAGACCCAGTACTTC
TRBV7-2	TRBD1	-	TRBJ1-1	CASSPQGYRGTEAFF	TGTGCCAGCAGCCCGCAGGGCTACAGGGGAACTGAAGCTTTCTTT
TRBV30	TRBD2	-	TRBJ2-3	CACQSSGGRTDTQYF	TGTGCCTGTCAATCTAGCGGGGGGCGCACAGATACGCAGTATTTT
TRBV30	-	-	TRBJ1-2	CAWRPPGLFGGYTF	TGTGCCTGGAGACCCCCGGGACTTTTCGGGGGCTACACCTTC
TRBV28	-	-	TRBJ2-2	CASLPGGRNTGELFF	TGTGCCAGCCTACCCGGGGGCAGGAACACCGGGGAGCTGTTTTTT
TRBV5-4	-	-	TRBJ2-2	CASSPGTTLNTGELFF	TGTGCCAGCAGCCCAGGGACCACCTTGAACACCGGGGAGCTGTTTTTT
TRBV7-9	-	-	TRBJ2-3	CASSPRGPDTQYF	TGTGCCAGCAGCCCCCGCGGCCCAGATACGCAGTATTTT
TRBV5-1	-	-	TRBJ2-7	CASSRGVLDPEQYF	TGCGCCAGCAGCCGGGGTGTTCTTGACCCAGAGCAGTACTTC
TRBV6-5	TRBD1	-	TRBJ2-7	CASSTTGGHLDEQYF	TGTGCCAGCAGTACCACAGGGGGCCATCTGGACGAGCAGTACTTC
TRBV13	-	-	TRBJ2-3	CASSLGSPGSSDTQYF	TGTGCCAGCAGCTTAGGATCCCCGGGCAGCTCCGATACGCAGTATTTT
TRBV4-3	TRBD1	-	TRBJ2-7	CASSPGQAFRYF	TGCGCCAGCAGCCCGGGACAGGCGTTTCGGTACTTC
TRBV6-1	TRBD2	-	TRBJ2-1	CASSVEPGLAYDEQFF	TGTGCCAGCAGTGTAGAACCGGGACTAGCCTACGATGAGCAGTTCTTC
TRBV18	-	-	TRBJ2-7	CASSRETGRAEQYF	TGTGCCAGCTCCCGGGAGACAGGTCGGGCGGAGCAGTACTTC
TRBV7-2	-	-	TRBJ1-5	CASSSQGFPDQPQHF	TGTGCCAGCAGCTCACAGGGTTTTCCTGATCAGCCCCAGCATTTT
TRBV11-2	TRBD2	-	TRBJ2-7	CASRERTLAGATGSYEQYF	TGTGCCAGCAGGGAAAGAACACTAGCGGGGGCCACCGGTTCCTACGAGCAGTACTTC